These 16 T cell receptor beta chains came from one sample sequenced in a study of T cell responses to AZD1222 COVID-19 vaccine. Sequenced by immunoSEQ multiplex PCR; TCRdb stores in-frame clones only, minus some. The data show more than 140,000 clones, 70% to 90% seen once. Sequences were derived from peripheral blood, sampled on day 0 of AZD1222 vaccination. The receptors were sampled from an adult in good health.

This chain links TRBV7-9 with TRBJ1-3; TRBD1 matches 8 bases. Per germline, CDR1 SEHNR and CDR2 FQNEAQ (reference sequence). After removal of 0 bases from V and 2 bases from J, the junction contained 3 bases not matched to a gene. The CDR3 is 16 residues long. CDR3 loop: CASSLAQGAAGNTIYF. DNA for the CDR3: TGTGCCAGCAGCTTAGCGCAGGGGGCGGCTGGAAACACCATATATTTT.

This sequence joins TRBV15 and TRBJ1-5, with no clear D. V lost 8 bases and J lost 4, with 12 bases in between. The CDR3 spans 13 residues. Germline V gene lookup returns CDR1 LNHNV and CDR2 YYDKDF (reference sequence). Written as DNA, the CDR3 is TGTGCCACCGCTCCCTGGGGAAATCAGCCCCAGCATTTT. Protein sequence: CATAPWGNQPQHF. Looking up the rest from reference TRBV15 and TRBJ1-5 gives the full variable domain: DAMVIQNPRYQVTQFGKPVTLSCSQTLNHNVMYWYQQKSSQAPKLLFHYYDKDFNNEADTPDNFQSRRPNTSFCFLDIRSPGLGDTAMYLCATAPWGNQPQHFGDGTRLSIL.

The V gene is TRBV7-3, the J gene TRBJ2-1, with 12 bases fitting TRBD2. The V and J ends lost 5 bases and 7 bases, in that order; junction bases with no gene match: 6. The CDR3 contains 15 residues. Per the germline V gene, CDR1 is SGHTA and CDR2 is FQGTGA. The CDR3 DNA reads TGTGCCAGCAGCCCAGGACTAGCGGGGCTAAATGAGCAGTTCTTC. It specifies CASSPGLAGLNEQFF.

The chain employs TRBV5-1 and TRBJ2-7; tentative D call: TRBD1 (7 bases). The germline V and J ends were trimmed by 4 bases and 2 bases, with 16 bases remaining between them. The CDR3 loop spans 15 amino acids. Germline CDR1 is SGHRS and CDR2 is YFSETQ. The CDR3 region has the DNA TGCGCCAGCAGCACGGGACAGACTAGGACCTACGAGCAGTACTTC. Protein: CASSTGQTRTYEQYF. The complete variable domain, with remaining parts taken from reference TRBV5-1 and TRBJ2-7, reads KAGVTQTPRYLIKTRGQQVTLSCSPISGHRSVSWYQQTPGQGLQFLFEYFSETQRNKGNFPGRFSGRQFSNSRSEMNVSTLELGDSALYLCASSTGQTRTYEQYFGPGTRLTVT.

In this sample, this clone turned up once. The chain employs TRBV6-5 and TRBJ1-5; a weak D match, TRBD1 (5 bases). The V gene lost 2 bases and the J gene lost 4 bases, with 9 bases spanning the gap. This CDR3 region has 14 residues. The germline V gene encodes CDR1 MNHEY and CDR2 SVGAGI. The CDR3 loop reads CASSYLGGNQPQHF. The CDR3 DNA reads TGTGCCAGCAGTTACCTCGGGGGGAATCAGCCCCAGCATTTT.

The chain recombines TRBV9 with TRBJ2-2; D is undetermined. With 0 bases removed from V and 5 bases from J, the gap between germline ends came to 8 bases. The V gene's germline CDR1 is SGDLS and CDR2 YYNGEE. The CDR3 contains 14 residues. CDR3 in amino acids: CASSVGARTGELFF. The DNA of the CDR3 is TGTGCCAGCAGCGTAGGGGCGAGGACCGGGGAGCTGTTTTTT.

The chain joins TRBV2 to TRBJ1-4; 10 bases line up with TRBD1. V was clipped by 10 bases and J by 7 bases; unmatched bases: 6. Germline-derived CDR1 and CDR2 are SNHLY and FYNNEI. The CDR3 spans 13 residues. CDR3 coding DNA: TGTGCCACTTCCGGGACAGGGGCTGAAAAACTGTTTTTT. Translation gives CATSGTGAEKLFF.

The chain uses TRBV29-1 and TRBJ1-2; perhaps TRBD1 as D (5 bases). V was shortened by 6 bases and J by 5 bases, with 16 bases between the two germline ends. The germline gives CDR1 SQVTM, CDR2 ANQGSEA. This CDR3 is built from 13 residues. The CDR3 reads CSVTSRDVYGYTF. CDR3 DNA: TGCAGCGTGACTTCACGGGACGTATATGGCTACACCTTC. Full variable domain (remainder filled in from reference TRBV29-1 and TRBJ1-2): SAVISQKPSRDICQRGTSLTIQCQVDSQVTMMFWYRQQPGQSLTLIATANQGSEATYESGFVIDKFPISRPNLTFSTLTVSNMSPEDSSIYLCSVTSRDVYGYTFGSGTRLTVV.

The genes are TRBV9 and TRBJ2-1; 7 bases line up with TRBD2. The CDR3 spans 15 residues. The trim removed 0 bases at V and 4 bases at J, leaving 4 bases unmatched. The germline V gene has CDR1 SGDLS and CDR2 YYNGEE. The CDR3 here is CASSVGEGGYNEQFF. The CDR3 nucleotides are TGTGCCAGCAGCGTAGGGGAGGGAGGGTACAATGAGCAGTTCTTC.

The V call is TRBV19, the J call TRBJ2-1; 12 bases align to TRBD2. The CDR3 has 16 amino acids. Losses at the gene ends were 1 base for V and 6 bases for J; bases not matched to a gene: 4. CDR1 is LNHDA, CDR2 SQIVND, per germline (reference sequence). The CDR3 loop reads CASSIVWTSGANEQFF. The DNA of the CDR3 is TGTGCCAGTAGTATAGTGTGGACTAGCGGGGCCAATGAGCAGTTCTTC.

CDR3 nucleotide sequence: TGCGCCAGCAGTTCAGGGGGCTCCGCTGAAGCTTTCTTT. Protein: CASSSGGSAEAFF. The chain carries TRBV5-1 and TRBJ1-1; 8 nucleotides agree with TRBD1. With V trimmed by 5 bases and J by 6 bases, 6 bases remained unmatched. There are 13 residues in the CDR3. CDR1 is SGHRS, CDR2 YFSETQ, per germline.

The V gene is TRBV30, the J gene TRBJ1-2; the D is unclear. Trimming shortened V by 3 bases and J by 0 bases, and 8 bases separated the two germline ends. The CDR3 spans 13 residues. Germline-derived CDR1 and CDR2 are GTSNPN and SVGIG (reference sequence). CDR3 DNA sequence: TGTGCCTGGAGGGAACCGGCTAACTATGGCTACACCTTC. It codes for CAWREPANYGYTF. The variable domain in full, completed from reference TRBV30 and TRBJ1-2, reads SQTIHQWPATLVQPVGSPLSLECTVEGTSNPNLYWYRQAAGRGLQLLFYSVGIGQISSEVPQNLSASRPQDRQFILSSKKLLLSDSGFYLCAWREPANYGYTFGSGTRLTVV.

This sequence joins TRBV25-1 and TRBJ1-2, with D unclear. The CDR3 is 12 amino acids. Germline V gene sequence: CDR1 MGHDK, CDR2 SYGVNS. Trimming removed 6 bases from V and 6 bases from J, with 11 bases in between. CDR3 sequence: CASRVGSHGYTF. CDR3 DNA: TGTGCCAGCAGAGTGGGGTCCCATGGCTACACCTTC.

The chain has TRBV7-2 and TRBJ2-3; no reliable D call. The germline V gene encodes CDR1 SGHTA and CDR2 FQGNSA. With 1 base removed from V and 2 bases from J, the gap between germline ends came to 7 bases. The CDR3 runs to 14 residues. The CDR3 DNA reads TGTGCCAGCAGCTTAGATCGGGCCACAGATACGCAGTATTTT. Translated: CASSLDRATDTQYF. Full variable domain (missing parts from reference TRBV7-2 and TRBJ2-3): GAGVSQSPSNKVTEKGKDVELRCDPISGHTALYWYRQSLGQGLEFLIYFQGNSAPDKSGLPSDRFSAERTGGSVSTLTIQRTQQEDSAVYLCASSLDRATDTQYFGPGTRLTVL.

The chain uses TRBV19 and TRBJ1-1, with 11 bases fitting TRBD1. Germline assignment: CDR1 LNHDA and CDR2 SQIVND (reference sequence). This CDR3 contains 13 residues. The J segment lost 8 bases and the V segment lost 5 bases, leaving 4 bases of the junction unmatched. The CDR3 loop is CASSPWTGGEAFF. The DNA for the CDR3 is TGTGCCAGTAGTCCCTGGACAGGGGGCGAAGCTTTCTTT.

This chain uses TRBV4-3 with TRBJ2-7, with 12 bases lining up with TRBD2. The CDR3 is made up of 15 amino acids. V lost 1 base, J lost 2 bases, and 0 bases stayed unmatched. Germline V gene data show CDR1 as LGHNA and CDR2 as YSLEER. In nucleotides, the CDR3 is TGCGCCAGCAGCCAAGGACTAGCGGGAGCCTACGAGCAGTACTTC. Translating it yields CASSQGLAGAYEQYF.